This T cell receptor beta chain was recovered during a study of cytomegalovirus exposure and HLA in healthy donors. Overall study context: Findings of an earlier analysis included about 120 million unique TCR beta sequences from some 200 million T cells.

In the PCR, 60 Vbeta and 13 Jbeta primers were used. Assay: immunoSEQ multiplex PCR; the TCRdb copy retains only in-frame clones and omits some. Altogether over 150,000 clones are present, roughly 80% being singletons, with the ten largest covering about 1.4%. Germline values: CDR1 SQVTM, CDR2 ANQGSEA. Trimming removed 6 bases at V and 7 bases at J, with 9 bases between. The CDR3 spans 11 residues. Those who donated were healthy bone marrow donors. Study-wide points: Earlier findings revealed that most TCR beta V segments proved productive either about 87% or about 30% of the time. Later analysis identified a missense DCLRE1C variant that was linked to TCR beta V- and J-gene trimming.

Details on this clone: The antigen is unknown.

This clonotype was obtained from a girl between 5 and 17 years old in good health and CMV-seropositive. This chain connects TRBV29-1 to TRBJ1-4, with no clear D. The sequenced sample consisted of PBMCs. The CDR3 nucleotides read TGCAGCGTGCTCCTAGGTGAAAAACTGTTTTTT. Translation: CSVLLGEKLFF.